One and the same sample provided the 32 T cell receptor beta chains below, sequenced in a study of tumor-infiltrating lymphocytes in primary liver carcinoma. With a constant-region primer, TCR beta cDNA was made from approximately 520 ng of total RNA. Nested multiplex PCR, run for three rounds with slightly modified ARM-PCR, yielded TCR beta libraries. It was with TRBV1-TRBV30 forward primers and a C-beta reverse primer that the first two PCR rounds were run, at approximately 9 cycles each. One entry per CDR3 protein, called by TCRdb with MiXCR from the multiplex PCR reads. The repertoire holds 20,000 to 25,000 distinct CDR3 sequences, over 60% seen once, with approximately 40% in the top ten. Investigators took RNA and DNA out together from approximately 22-30 mg of unsorted bulk tissue. The sequencing sample was made of liver tumor tissue from sampling region 1. Subset: tumor region T1, superior pole. These receptor sequences come from a woman in her twenties or thirties with primary liver carcinoma and hepatitis B virus infection.

A word on this clonotype: An end of the junction differs from the germline gene, which may be a read error. The chain has TRBV12-3 or TRBV12-4 and TRBJ1-5, with D possibly TRBD1 on 5 matching bases. This CDR3 is 16 amino acids long. DNA for the CDR3: TGTGCCGGCAGCCAATTAGATACGGGGACCGATCAGCCCCAGCATTTC. Translation gives CAGSQLDTGTDQPQHF.

The CDR3 reads CASSALDRGRKRRSNAEAFF. Here the CDR3 DNA reads TGTGCCAGCAGCGCTCTGGACAGGGGACGCAAGAGGCGGAGTAACGCTGAAGCTTTCTTT. The rearrangement links TRBV11-2 to TRBJ1-1, with 9 bases lining up with TRBD1. After removal of 5 bases from V and 6 bases from J, the junction contained 25 bases not matched to a gene. The CDR3 consists of 20 residues. Germline V gene sequence: CDR1 SGHAT, CDR2 FQNNGV.

This clonotype was counted ten times or more. This sequence joins TRBV12-3 or TRBV12-4 and TRBJ1-1; weak D call: TRBD1 (5 bases). Between the trimmed V and J ends, which lost 7 bases and 4 bases, there was a span of 16 bases. The CDR3 runs to 14 residues. CDR3 amino acids: CASILGVRVTEAFF. For the CDR3, the DNA is TGTGCCAGCATCTTAGGGGTTCGGGTCACTGAAGCTTTCTTT.

This clonotype was detected only a few times. The chain joins TRBV12-3 or TRBV12-4 to TRBJ2-7; D uncertain. This CDR3 contains 14 residues. V was pared by 2 bases and J by 7 bases, with 15 bases between. CDR3 DNA: TGTGCCAGCAGTTTACTGCGCCGCAGCAGGGAGCAGTACTTC. It yields the protein CASSLLRRSREQYF.

Regarding this clonotype: The junction departs from germline at one end; a sequencing error may be responsible. V is TRBV18 and J is TRBJ2-2, with D perhaps matching TRBD2 (5 bases). The CDR3 extends over 18 amino acids. The germline V gene encodes CDR1 KGHSH and CDR2 LQKENI. The DNA of the CDR3 is TGTGACAGCTCACCACCGATGCTAGCCGCAACGGACACCGGGGAGCTGTTTTTT. Amino acid sequence: CDSSPPMLAATDTGELFF.

The chain has TRBV28 and TRBJ1-2; 7 bases map to TRBD1. Germline assignment: CDR1 MDHEN and CDR2 SYDVKM. CDR3 size: 15 residues. CDR3 in amino acids: CTATTGATELYGYTF. The CDR3 DNA sequence: TGTACCGCAACAACAGGGGCCACAGAGCTTTATGGCTACACCTTC.

The rearrangement uses TRBV29-1 and TRBJ1-5; a weak D match, TRBD1 (5 bases). V lost 7 bases, J lost 0 bases, and 19 bases lay in between. The length of the CDR3 is 16 residues. Germline CDR1 SQVTM, CDR2 ANQGSEA. The CDR3 reads CSAKDGGPFSNQPQHF. In DNA, the CDR3 is TGCAGCGCCAAAGATGGGGGACCCTTTAGCAATCAGCCCCAGCATTTT.

As to this clonotype: At one end the junction does not follow the germline gene, possibly because of a read error. J is TRBJ2-2 and V is TRBV19; D not resolved. The germline gives CDR1 LNHDA, CDR2 SQIVND (reference sequence). The CDR3 is 12 residues long. In nucleotides, the CDR3 is TGCGCCAATAGTATTTGGACCTGGGAGCTGTTTTTT. Its translation: CANSIWTWELFF.

This clonotype came up a few times. J is TRBJ1-1 and V is TRBV10-2; D gene ambiguous. This CDR3 is built from 18 residues. Between the trimmed V and J ends, which lost 1 base and 3 bases, there was a span of 21 bases. Per germline, CDR1 WSHSY and CDR2 SAAADI. The CDR3 loop reads CASSEFFYFGKKDTEAFF. The CDR3 DNA follows: TGCGCCAGCAGTGAGTTTTTTTATTTCGGGAAAAAGGACACTGAAGCTTTCTTT.

This sequence joins TRBV11-2 and TRBJ2-6; D perhaps matches TRBD2 (5 bases). The CDR3 is 17 residues long. Trimming shortened V by 1 base and J by 6 bases, and 16 bases separated the two germline ends. Germline V gene lookup returns CDR1 SGHAT and CDR2 FQNNGV. The CDR3 bases are TGTGCCAGCAGCTTAGTTGGAGCGCGGGTTCTGGCCAACGTCCTGACTTTC. Protein: CASSLVGARVLANVLTF.

The sample holds a few counts of this clonotype. With a much larger clone just one base away, this may be a read error. This chain links TRBV18 with TRBJ2-1; 9 positions match TRBD2. The germline V gene has CDR1 KGHSH and CDR2 LQKENI. This CDR3 region has 15 residues. J was trimmed by 6 bases and V by 3 bases; bases with no gene match: 6. CDR3: CASSPATSGCNEQFF. The CDR3 bases are TGTGCCAGCTCACCTGCGACTAGCGGTTGCAATGAGCAGTTCTTC.

This clonotype was seen repeatedly, ten times or more. The chain carries TRBV11-2 and TRBJ2-1; tentatively, D is TRBD1 (6 bases). Looked up from germline, CDR1 is SGHAT and CDR2 is FQNNGV. This CDR3 is 13 amino acids long. Trimming removed 6 bases at V and 4 bases at J, with 10 bases between. CDR3 sequence (DNA): TGTGCCAGCAGGGCAGGGGAGTACAATGAGCAGTTCTTC. Translation: CASRAGEYNEQFF.

With respect to this clonotype: No conserved phenylalanine or tryptophan ends this CDR3, so it is likely a read error. This chain joins TRBV11-2 and TRBJ1-2, with TRBD1 identical over 7 bases. There are 13 residues in the CDR3. Germline V gene sequence: CDR1 SGHAT, CDR2 FQNNGV. The DNA of the CDR3 is TGTACCAGCACTCAGGGGGGGGGTGGAGACTACACCTAC. It codes for CTSTQGGGGDYTY.

This clonotype has only a few counts. The chain has TRBV11-2 and TRBJ1-2; D is ambiguous. With 5 bases removed from V and 4 bases from J, the gap between germline ends came to 8 bases. Germline lookup yields CDR1 SGHAT and CDR2 FQNNGV. This CDR3 region has 12 residues. The CDR3 protein is CASSPAFYGYTF. The CDR3 DNA follows: TGTGCCAGCAGCCCGGCCTTCTATGGCTACACCTTC.

Note on this clonotype: One junction end does not reproduce the germline sequence, and a read error may be involved. The rearrangement joins TRBV11-2 to TRBJ1-2; no definite D call. This CDR3 comprises 13 residues. Germline values: CDR1 SGHAT, CDR2 FQNNGV. In DNA form, the CDR3 reads TGTACCAGCACTCAGTGGGTGGGTGGAGGCTACACCTTC. As protein: CTSTQWVGGGYTF. The full variable domain, its missing parts supplied by reference TRBV11-2 and TRBJ1-2, is EAGVAQSPRYKIIEKRQSVAFWCNPISGHATLYWYQQILGQGPKLLIQFQNNGVVDDSQLPKDRFSAERLKGVDSTLKIQPAKLEDSAVYLCTSTQWVGGGYTFGSGTRLTVV.

Remarks on this clonotype: At one end, the junction sequence differs from germline, possibly due to a read error. The DNA for the CDR3 is TGTACCAGCAGCCGACTAGCGGGGCGGAGATATGAGCAGTTCTTC. Protein sequence: CTSSRLAGRRYEQFF. This chain links TRBV11-3 with TRBJ2-1; TRBD2 agrees at 11 bases. The germline CDR1 and CDR2 sequences are SGHNT and YENEEA. The CDR3 is 15 residues long.

Concerning this clonotype: This may come from a read error, since a much larger clone is one base off. This chain uses TRBV11-2 with TRBJ2-2, with D possibly being TRBD2 (5 bases). The CDR3 is 12 amino acids. The germline CDR1 and CDR2 sequences are SGHAT and FQNNGV. The CDR3 is CASSAEYGEPFF. The CDR3 DNA sequence: TGTGCCAGCAGCGCGGAGTACGGGGAGCCGTTTTTT.

The gene calls are TRBV28 and TRBJ1-2; 11 nucleotides align to TRBD1. Germline V gives CDR1 MDHEN, CDR2 SYDVKM. CDR3 size: 15 residues. V was pared by 7 bases and J by 11 bases, with 15 bases of the junction left unmatched. Here the CDR3 reads CASIQGQGANNEYTF. CDR3 DNA sequence: TGTGCCAGCATCCAAGGACAGGGGGCTAACAATGAGTACACCTTC.

Comments on this clonotype: One end of the junction does not line up with germline, which may come from a read error. V is TRBV11-2 and J is TRBJ2-1; the match to TRBD2 covers 12 bases. Germline values: CDR1 SGHAT, CDR2 FQNNGV. The CDR3 runs 17 residues. This chain's CDR3 is CASSLTSGRFTGDGQSF. The CDR3 DNA is TGTGCCAGCAGCCTTACTAGCGGGAGGTTCACAGGCGATGGGCAGTCCTTC.

V usage is TRBV11-2 and J usage is TRBJ2-5; no reliable D call. The V end was cut by 0 bases, the J end by 5 bases, with 4 bases between. From germline, CDR1 is SGHAT and CDR2 FQNNGV. This CDR3 spans 12 amino acids. In DNA form, the CDR3 reads TGTGCCAGCAGCTTAGATCGTGAGACCCAGTACTTC. It codes for CASSLDRETQYF.

V gene TRBV7-8 combines with J gene TRBJ2-7; no clear D gene. The CDR3 extends over 18 amino acids. Trimming removed 6 bases from V and 4 bases from J, with 28 bases in between. Germline V lookup: CDR1 SGHVS, CDR2 FQNEAQ. CDR3 in amino acids: CASSSGRGSTMSSYEQYF. CDR3 DNA sequence: TGTGCCAGCAGTTCGGGTCGCGGTAGTACTATGAGCTCATACGAGCAGTACTTC. Supplemented by reference TRBV7-8 and TRBJ2-7, the full variable domain reads GAGVSQSPRYKVAKRGQDVALRCDPISGHVSLFWYQQALGQGPEFLTYFQNEAQLDKSGLPSDRFFAERPEGSVSTLKIQRTQQEDSAVYLCASSSGRGSTMSSYEQYFGPGTRLTVT.

This clonotype was seen just once. Germline is not matched at one junction end, which may reflect a read error. The CDR3 DNA follows: TGTGCTAGCAGCTTAGGCCTACTAGCGGAAGGCTACAATGAGGAGTTCTTC. It specifies CASSLGLLAEGYNEEFF. This sequence joins TRBV11-3 and TRBJ2-1, with 8 bases lining up with TRBD2. This CDR3 comprises 17 residues. Germline CDR1 reads SGHNT; CDR2 reads YENEEA.

In regard to this clonotype: One end of the junction does not line up with germline, which may come from a read error. The chain links TRBV28 to TRBJ1-2; TRBD1 agrees at 9 bases. Germline lookup yields CDR1 MDHEN and CDR2 SYDVKM. CDR3 length equals 15 residues. The CDR3 loop reads CASIQLQGANYGYTF. CDR3 coding DNA: TGTGCCAGCATCCAATTACAGGGGGCTAACTATGGATACACCTTC.

Notes on this clonotype: A clone one base away is much larger, so this may be a read error. The genes are TRBV4-1 and TRBJ1-1; D may be TRBD1 (5 bases). Deletions cut 2 bases from V and 8 bases from J, with 15 bases between. Germline CDR1 MGHRA, CDR2 YSYEKL. The CDR3 has 14 amino acids. In DNA form, the CDR3 reads TGCGCCAGCAGCCAAATTACAGGAGACGCGGAAGCTTTCTTT. It codes for CASSQITGDAEAFF.

This clonotype was seen once. Mismatch with germline at one junction end may stem from a read error. The rearrangement links TRBV11-1 to TRBJ1-1, with 7 nucleotides matching TRBD1. The CDR3 totals 15 residues. The germline V gene encodes CDR1 SGHAT and CDR2 FQDESV (reference sequence). The CDR3 nucleotides are TGTGCCAGAAGCTCAACCGGGACAGTGAACACTGAGACTTTCTTT. Its translation is CARSSTGTVNTETFF.

Remarks on this clonotype: The CDR3 end shows no conserved phenylalanine or tryptophan, and so a read error is likely. V gene TRBV11-2 combines with J gene TRBJ1-2; D might be TRBD1 (5 bases). Per germline, CDR1 SGHAT and CDR2 FQNNGV. V gave up 7 bases and J gave up 8 bases, with 17 bases separating them. The CDR3 is made up of 13 amino acids. DNA for the CDR3: TGTGCCAGCACTCGGGGGGGGTGTGGAGGCTACACCTTA. Translated, it gives CASTRGGCGGYTL.

With respect to this clonotype: A read error may explain this, as a much larger clone is one base away. The chain couples TRBV19 to TRBJ2-3, with unresolved D. The CDR3 has 15 residues. Germline V gene sequence: CDR1 LNHDA, CDR2 SQIVND (reference sequence). The CDR3 DNA reads as TGTGCCAGTAGTCCCCTAGGCACTTACACAGTTACGCAGTATTTT. This codes for CASSPLGTYTVTQYF.

Concerning this clonotype: A read error may account for a junction end that differs from germline. The V and J genes are TRBV29-1 and TRBJ2-1; TRBD1 or TRBD2 may be the D gene (5 bases each). CDR1 is SQVTM and CDR2 is ANQGSEA in the germline V gene. This CDR3 is built from 14 residues. The CDR3 sequence: CSGAAGSLVDEQSF. The CDR3 bases are TGCAGCGGCGCTGCAGGGAGCTTAGTCGATGAGCAGTCCTTC.

This clonotype was counted a few times. Germline is not matched at one junction end, which may reflect a read error. This chain links TRBV11-2 with TRBJ2-3; 9 bases agree with TRBD2. The CDR3 sequence is 16 residues long. Germline CDR1 reads SGHAT; CDR2 reads FQNNGV. For the CDR3, the DNA is TGCGCCAGCAGTGCGGAACTAGCGGGTATTGTTGATACGCAGTATTTT. Protein product: CASSAELAGIVDTQYF.

Turning to this clonotype: Germline is not matched at one junction end, which may reflect a read error. The rearrangement links TRBV5-6 to TRBJ2-7; D is possibly TRBD1 (6 bases). The germline V gene has CDR1 SGHDT and CDR2 YYEEEE. This CDR3 is built from 14 residues. The CDR3 DNA follows: TGTGCCGGCAACCCGGGACAAGATTCCTACGAGCAGTACTTT. Amino acids: CAGNPGQDSYEQYF.

Points on this clonotype: One junction end disagrees with the germline gene, perhaps due to a read error. The chain joins TRBV11-3 to TRBJ2-1; TRBD2 aligns across 11 bases. CDR1 and CDR2 (germline): SGHNT, YENEEA. This CDR3 region has 13 residues. CDR3 residues: CVGTSGSGNEQFF. In nucleotides, the CDR3 is TGTGTCGGCACTAGCGGGAGTGGGAATGAACAGTTCTTC.

The chain is built from TRBV10-3 and TRBJ2-1; D gene ambiguous. Trimming shortened V by 0 bases and J by 5 bases, and 14 bases separated the two germline ends. Germline values: CDR1 ENHRY, CDR2 SYGVKD. CDR3 length: 16 amino acids. CDR3 in DNA: TGTGCCATCAGTGAGTCTATGGCGGAAGGCAACAATGAGCAGTTCTTC. It codes for CAISESMAEGNNEQFF.